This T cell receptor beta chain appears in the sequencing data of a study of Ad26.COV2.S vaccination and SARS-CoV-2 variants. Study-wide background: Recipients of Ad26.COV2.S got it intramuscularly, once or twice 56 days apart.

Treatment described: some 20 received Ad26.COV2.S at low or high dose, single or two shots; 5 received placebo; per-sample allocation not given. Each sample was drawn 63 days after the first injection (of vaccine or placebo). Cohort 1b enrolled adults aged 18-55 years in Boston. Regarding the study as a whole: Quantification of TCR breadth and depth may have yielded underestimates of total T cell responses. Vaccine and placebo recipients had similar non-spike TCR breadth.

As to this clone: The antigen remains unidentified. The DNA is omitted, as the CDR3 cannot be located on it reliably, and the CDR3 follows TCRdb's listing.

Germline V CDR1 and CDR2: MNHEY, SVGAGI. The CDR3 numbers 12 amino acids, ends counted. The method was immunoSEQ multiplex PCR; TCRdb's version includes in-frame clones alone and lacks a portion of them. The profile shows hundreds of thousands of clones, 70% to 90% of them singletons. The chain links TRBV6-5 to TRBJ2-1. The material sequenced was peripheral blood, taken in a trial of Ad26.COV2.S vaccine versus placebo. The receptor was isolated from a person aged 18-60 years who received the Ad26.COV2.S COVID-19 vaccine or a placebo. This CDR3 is CASSYFGNEQFF.